This TCR beta chain comes out of a study of regulatory T cells in long-lasting Graves disease. Across the whole study: Positive TSH receptor antibodies alongside over 5 years of antithyroid drugs were what marked Graves' disease as persistent.

This clonotype occurred a few times. The antigen remains undetermined. TCR beta libraries were built with iRepertoire HTBI primers and Arm-PCR of CDR3 regions. Each CDR3 protein is one row after TCRdb ran MiXCR on the multiplex PCR reads. The sample has approximately 440,000 distinct CDR3 sequences, around 24% seen once. Trimming pared 5 bases from V and 1 base from J, leaving 11 bases between. This CDR3 contains 14 residues. Germline CDR1 is MRHNA and CDR2 is SNTAGT. Study findings and constraints: Persistent disease was associated with favored TRBV28 usage and with favored use of TRBJ1-2 and TRBJ2-5. Whereas new patients shared about a thousand public clonotypes, persistent patients shared more, at a few thousand. The researchers studied only peripheral blood, not thyroid tissue.

The sample's time point: persistent/refractory GD, antithyroid drugs over 5 years with positive TRAb. Extracted PBMC RNA gave rise to the TCR library. The source is a female donor with Graves disease. The sample was peripheral blood mononuclear cells (PBMCs), taken when the disease was refractory, from a patient treated with antithyroid drugs. V gene TRBV6-4 combines with J gene TRBJ2-5; D call uncertain. The CDR3 nucleotides are TGTGCCAGCAGTTCGGTTGGCGGCCAAGAGACCCAGTACTTC. Protein product: CASSSVGGQETQYF.